One and the same sample provided the 31 T cell receptor beta chains below, sequenced in a study of cytomegalovirus exposure and HLA in healthy donors. The method was immunoSEQ multiplex PCR; TCRdb's version includes in-frame clones alone and lacks a portion of them. The sample lists tens of thousands of clones; 80% to 85% were seen once. Sequenced material: PBMCs. The receptor source for this set is a woman aged 18-29 years in good health and CMV-seropositive.

V and J are TRBV27 and TRBJ2-3; 14 nucleotides match TRBD2. The CDR3 totals 17 residues. The V gene end was trimmed by 4 bases and the J gene end by 6 bases; junction bases not matched to a gene: 9. Germline-derived CDR1 and CDR2 are MNHEY and SMNVEV (reference sequence). In DNA, the CDR3 is TGTGCCAGCAGTTCGACTAGCGGGGGGGTTTACGGTGATACGCAGTATTTT. Translating gives CASSSTSGGVYGDTQYF.

Written as DNA, the CDR3 is TGTGCCAGCAGCGCAAGGGGGACAGGGAGTAATGAAAAACTGTTTTTT. This translates into CASSARGTGSNEKLFF. The chain links TRBV9 to TRBJ1-4, with TRBD1 matching 9 bases. CDR1 is SGDLS and CDR2 is YYNGEE in the germline V gene. Trimming took 3 bases from V and 4 from J; bases not matched to a gene: 7. CDR3 length: 16 amino acids.

This clone was counted only a few times. CDR3 nucleotide sequence: TGCGCCAGCAGCCAAGGGCCGAACACTGAAGCTTTCTTT. It encodes CASSQGPNTEAFF. This chain connects TRBV4-3 to TRBJ1-1; unclear D gene. Trimming removed 1 base from V and 1 base from J, with 4 bases in between. CDR3 length: 13 amino acids. Germline assignment: CDR1 LGHNA and CDR2 YSLEER.

The J gene is TRBJ2-1, the V gene TRBV27; 12 nucleotides agree with TRBD2. From germline, CDR1 is MNHEY and CDR2 SMNVEV (reference sequence). V shed 5 bases, J shed 9 bases, and the junction held 8 bases outside the gene matches. The CDR3 is 15 residues long. The CDR3 spells CASSHPSGGALEQFF. The CDR3 bases are TGTGCCAGCAGTCACCCTAGCGGGGGGGCTCTTGAGCAGTTCTTC.

The V gene is TRBV19, the J gene TRBJ1-6; maybe TRBD1 (6 bases). V was pared by 5 bases and J by 4 bases, with 15 bases between. From germline, CDR1 is LNHDA and CDR2 SQIVND (reference sequence). CDR3 size: 16 residues. The CDR3 coding sequence is TGTGCCAGTAGTCCAAGACAGGACTCTTATAATTCACCCCTCCACTTT. This encodes CASSPRQDSYNSPLHF.

The chain combines TRBV2 with TRBJ1-4; 7 nucleotides line up with TRBD1. J gave up 4 bases and V 6 bases, and 2 bases lay outside the gene matches. The length of the CDR3 is 13 residues. Germline V gene lookup returns CDR1 SNHLY and CDR2 FYNNEI. The CDR3 spells CASRGQLNEKLFF. The CDR3 coding sequence is TGTGCCAGCAGGGGACAGCTTAATGAAAAACTGTTTTTT.

Details on this clone: Other DNA variants within this sample encode the same CDR3. The CDR3, as DNA: TGTGCCAGCAGTTTACGAGGGTACAATCAGCCCCAGCATTTT. Translated, it gives CASSLRGYNQPQHF. The gene calls are TRBV27 and TRBJ1-5; D is unresolved. Trimming stripped 2 bases from V and 3 bases from J, with 8 bases between. Germline values: CDR1 MNHEY, CDR2 SMNVEV (reference sequence). CDR3 size: 14 residues.

V and J are TRBV4-3 and TRBJ1-6; D unclear. This CDR3 contains 17 residues. The V end lost 0 bases, the J end lost 4 bases, and 13 bases lay between the germline ends. Germline loops: CDR1 LGHNA, CDR2 YSLEER. This CDR3 reads CASSQDLTREYNSPLHF. CDR3 nucleotides: TGCGCCAGCAGCCAAGATCTAACACGGGAGTATAATTCACCCCTCCACTTT.

The rearrangement links TRBV5-1 to TRBJ1-3; TRBD1 aligns across 7 bases. The CDR3 runs to 15 residues. Trimming took 0 bases from V and 6 from J; bases not matched to a gene: 6. Germline V gene lookup returns CDR1 SGHRS and CDR2 YFSETQ. The CDR3 sequence: CASSLGQGIANTIYF. CDR3 nucleotide sequence: TGCGCCAGCAGCTTGGGACAGGGAATCGCAAACACCATATATTTT. The entire variable domain, with the rest obtained from reference TRBV5-1 and TRBJ1-3, is as follows: KAGVTQTPRYLIKTRGQQVTLSCSPISGHRSVSWYQQTPGQGLQFLFEYFSETQRNKGNFPGRFSGRQFSNSRSEMNVSTLELGDSALYLCASSLGQGIANTIYFGEGSWLTVV.

The rearrangement uses TRBV7-7 and TRBJ2-1; TRBD1 agrees at 7 bases. Per the germline V gene, CDR1 is SSHAT and CDR2 is FNYEAQ (reference sequence). The length of the CDR3 is 15 residues. The V segment lost 5 bases and the J segment 3 bases; nucleotides outside the gene matches: 7. The CDR3 sequence is CASSPTGTVYNEQFF. CDR3 bases: TGTGCCAGCAGCCCTACGGGGACAGTCTACAATGAGCAGTTCTTC.

In this sample, this clone turned up once. The rearrangement uses TRBV21-1 and TRBJ2-5; the D segment call TRBD1 is taken from the table without a DNA check. TRBV21-1 is annotated as a pseudogene. This CDR3 has 14 residues. The CDR3 nucleotides are TGTGCCAGCAGCAGTGGGAGACAGGGAGAGACCCAGTACTTC. This sequence encodes CASSSGRQGETQYF.

The chain employs TRBV28 and TRBJ1-2; a possible D gene is TRBD1 (6 bases). CDR1 and CDR2 (germline): MDHEN, SYDVKM. Trimming removed 4 bases from V and 2 bases from J, with 14 bases in between. The CDR3 has 15 amino acids. DNA for the CDR3: TGTGCCAGCAGTTCCGGACAGTTTGGGAACTATGGCTACACCTTC. Its protein is CASSSGQFGNYGYTF.

Here the CDR3 reads CATSRDQGVAQPQHF. The CDR3 region has the DNA TGTGCCACCAGCAGAGACCAGGGGGTAGCTCAGCCCCAGCATTTT. The V call is TRBV15, the J call TRBJ1-5, with 7 bases that match TRBD1. The germline gives CDR1 LNHNV, CDR2 YYDKDF (reference sequence). The CDR3 has 15 amino acids. Trimming took 0 bases from V and 6 from J; bases not matched to a gene: 5.

The CDR3 bases are TGTGCCAGCAGCTTAGGGCAGGGCTATAATTCACCCCTCCACTTT. Its protein is CASSLGQGYNSPLHF. The chain carries TRBV11-2 and TRBJ1-6; possibly TRBD1 for D (5 bases). V lost 1 base, J lost 3 bases, and 7 bases lay in between. The CDR3 totals 15 residues. Looked up from germline, CDR1 is SGHAT and CDR2 is FQNNGV.

A few counts support this clone. The chain uses TRBV2 and TRBJ1-5, with D possibly TRBD1 on 5 matching bases. The V end lost 6 bases, the J end lost 8 bases, and 14 bases lay between the germline ends. This CDR3 has 13 amino acids. The germline V gene encodes CDR1 SNHLY and CDR2 FYNNEI. The CDR3 sequence is CASRSTGFEPQHF. The CDR3 nucleotides read TGTGCCAGCAGGTCTACAGGCTTTGAGCCCCAGCATTTT.

V gene TRBV11-3 combines with J gene TRBJ2-7, with 8 bases fitting TRBD1. The CDR3 totals 13 residues. Germline values: CDR1 SGHNT, CDR2 YENEEA. V lost 6 bases, J lost 6 bases, and 7 bases stayed unmatched. The CDR3 bases are TGTGCCAGCAGTCCGAATACAGGGGGCGAGCAGTACTTC. Translation: CASSPNTGGEQYF.

The rearrangement joins TRBV10-3 to TRBJ1-3; a weak D match, TRBD1 (6 bases). Germline CDR1 is ENHRY and CDR2 is SYGVKD. This CDR3 region has 14 residues. Trimming removed 6 bases at V and 0 bases at J, with 9 bases between. The CDR3 is CAIRDSNSGNTIYF. In DNA form, the CDR3 reads TGTGCCATCAGGGACAGTAACTCTGGAAACACCATATATTTT.

This clone is judged medium-sized (0.01 to 0.1%). The genes are TRBV6-5 and TRBJ1-4, with D possibly TRBD1 on 6 matching bases. Germline-derived CDR1 and CDR2 are MNHEY and SVGAGI. V was shortened by 0 bases and J by 3 bases, with 8 bases between the two germline ends. This CDR3 spans 15 amino acids. CDR3 protein: CASSYSDSPNEKLFF. The CDR3 DNA follows: TGTGCCAGCAGTTACTCGGACAGTCCTAATGAAAAACTGTTTTTT.

DNA for the CDR3: TGTGCCAGCAGCTTAGTTGACAGGGGGCGCCGAGGCACTGAAGCTTTCTTT. Amino acids: CASSLVDRGRRGTEAFF. This chain joins TRBV11-2 and TRBJ1-1; TRBD1 matches at 10 bases. The CDR3 runs to 17 residues. Germline loops: CDR1 SGHAT, CDR2 FQNNGV. V dropped 1 base and J dropped 4; count of bases not matched to a gene: 9.

This clone was observed a few times. The chain uses TRBV6-1 and TRBJ1-1; 8 bases line up with TRBD1. There are 14 residues in the CDR3. The germline V gene has CDR1 MNHNS and CDR2 SASEGT. Trimming at V came to 4 bases and at J to 6 bases, leaving 7 bases not matched to a gene. Written as DNA, the CDR3 is TGTGCCAGCAGTGGACAGGGGACACGCGCTGAAGCTTTCTTT. Its protein is CASSGQGTRAEAFF.

The chain has TRBV28 and TRBJ2-5; D is possibly TRBD2 (6 bases). V was pared by 7 bases and J by 2 bases, with 17 bases between. Germline values: CDR1 MDHEN, CDR2 SYDVKM. The CDR3 length is 15 residues. CDR3 amino acids: CASTGTLAMQETQYF. CDR3 sequence (DNA): TGTGCCAGCACTGGCACTCTAGCGATGCAAGAGACCCAGTACTTC. Combining the CDR3 with reference TRBV28 and TRBJ2-5 gives the whole variable domain DVKVTQSSRYLVKRTGEKVFLECVQDMDHENMFWYRQDPGLGLRLIYFSYDVKMKEKGDIPEGYSVSREKKERFSLILESASTNQTSMYLCASTGTLAMQETQYFGPGTRLLVL.

The J gene is TRBJ2-1, the V gene TRBV6-5; perhaps TRBD2 as D (5 bases). Trimming shortened V by 4 bases and J by 14 bases, and 12 bases separated the two germline ends. Germline values: CDR1 MNHEY, CDR2 SVGAGI. CDR3 length: 11 amino acids. CDR3 nucleotides: TGTGCCAGCAGTTGGGCGGAGGAAAAGTTCTTC. This gives the protein CASSWAEEKFF.

V usage is TRBV27 and J usage is TRBJ2-2, with D possibly being TRBD1 (6 bases). Germline-derived CDR1 and CDR2 are MNHEY and SMNVEV (reference sequence). Trimming cost V 5 bases and J 4 bases, with 14 bases left between them. This CDR3 region has 15 residues. The CDR3 DNA sequence: TGTGCCAGCAGTCGAACAGGGATGTCCACCGGGGAGCTGTTTTTT. Its protein product is CASSRTGMSTGELFF.

This clone occurred once. The V call is TRBV5-1, the J call TRBJ2-1; no definite D call. CDR1 and CDR2 (germline): SGHRS, YFSETQ. The CDR3 sequence is 15 residues long. V was cut by 2 bases and J by 5 bases, with 14 bases left in between. DNA of the CDR3: TGCGCCAGCAGCTTTAGTGTCGGTTCCCACAATGAGCAGTTCTTC. Protein product: CASSFSVGSHNEQFF.

V is TRBV4-3 and J is TRBJ2-7; 10 bases fit TRBD2. This CDR3 region has 15 residues. After removal of 4 bases from V and 2 bases from J, the junction contained 5 bases not matched to a gene. The germline CDR1 and CDR2 sequences are LGHNA and YSLEER. CDR3 bases: TGCGCCAGCAGCCCGATAAGCGGGGGGGCCTACGAGCAGTACTTC. Protein: CASSPISGGAYEQYF.

The rearrangement uses TRBV7-2 and TRBJ2-7, with 9 bases matching TRBD2. Germline CDR1 and CDR2: SGHTA and FQGNSA. The CDR3 totals 14 residues. Losses at the gene ends were 5 bases for V and 3 bases for J; bases not matched to a gene: 5. The CDR3 here is CASSEGGRDYEQYF. In DNA, the CDR3 is TGTGCCAGCAGCGAGGGCGGGAGGGACTACGAGCAGTACTTC.

The chain has TRBV19 and TRBJ1-3; D is possibly TRBD1 (5 bases). Deletions cut 8 bases from V and 4 bases from J, with 15 bases between. Germline V gene sequence: CDR1 LNHDA, CDR2 SQIVND (reference sequence). The CDR3 is 14 amino acids. The CDR3 loop reads CASGEGTEGNTIYF. CDR3 sequence (DNA): TGTGCCAGTGGGGAGGGGACTGAAGGAAACACCATATATTTT.

This chain uses TRBV19 with TRBJ2-7; 11 bases are shared with TRBD1. Per the germline V gene, CDR1 is LNHDA and CDR2 is SQIVND (reference sequence). This CDR3 contains 14 residues. V lost 1 base and J lost 5; bases outside the gene matches: 1. The CDR3 region has the DNA TGTGCCAGTAGTATAGGGACAGGGGGCAACGAGCAGTACTTC. Translated, it gives CASSIGTGGNEQYF.

This clone was found once. The rearrangement joins TRBV5-1 to TRBJ2-3; D gene unclear. Germline V gene data show CDR1 as SGHRS and CDR2 as YFSETQ. V was pared by 0 bases and J by 5 bases, with 7 bases between. This CDR3 is 13 amino acids long. CDR3 region: CASSLEAVDTQYF. As DNA, the CDR3 is TGCGCCAGCAGCTTGGAGGCGGTAGATACGCAGTATTTT.

The genes are TRBV7-2 and TRBJ2-3; 9 nucleotides line up with TRBD2. The germline V gene has CDR1 SGHTA and CDR2 FQGNSA. The CDR3 is made up of 16 amino acids. With 1 base clipped from V and 7 bases from J, the junction kept 9 bases outside the gene matches. CDR3: CASSLEISGGSHTQYF. The CDR3 coding sequence is TGTGCCAGCAGCTTAGAAATTAGCGGGGGATCGCATACGCAGTATTTT. Full variable domain (remainder filled in from reference TRBV7-2 and TRBJ2-3): GAGVSQSPSNKVTEKGKDVELRCDPISGHTALYWYRQSLGQGLEFLIYFQGNSAPDKSGLPSDRFSAERTGGSVSTLTIQRTQQEDSAVYLCASSLEISGGSHTQYFGPGTRLTVL.

J is TRBJ1-2 and V is TRBV7-2, with D perhaps TRBD1 (5 bases). V was cut by 5 bases and J by 1 base, with 17 bases left in between. Germline V gene data show CDR1 as SGHTA and CDR2 as FQGNSA. The CDR3 is made up of 16 amino acids. CDR3 amino acids: CASSLNWGRDNYGYTF. The CDR3, as DNA: TGTGCCAGCAGCCTCAACTGGGGCCGAGATAACTATGGCTACACCTTC.